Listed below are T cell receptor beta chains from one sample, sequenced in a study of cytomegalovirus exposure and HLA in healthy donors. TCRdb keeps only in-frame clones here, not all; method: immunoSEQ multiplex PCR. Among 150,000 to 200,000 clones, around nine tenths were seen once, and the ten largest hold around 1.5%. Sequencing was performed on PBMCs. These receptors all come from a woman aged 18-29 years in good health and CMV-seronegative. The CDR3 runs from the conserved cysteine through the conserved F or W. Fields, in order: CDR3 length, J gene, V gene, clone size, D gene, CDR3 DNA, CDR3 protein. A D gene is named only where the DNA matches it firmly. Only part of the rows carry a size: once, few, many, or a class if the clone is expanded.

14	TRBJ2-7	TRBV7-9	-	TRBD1	TGTGCCAGCAGCCAGACAGGGGGCGGGTACGAGCAGTACTTC	CASSQTGGGYEQYF
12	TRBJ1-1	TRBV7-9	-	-	TGTTCCAGCAGCTCGAGTTACACTGAAGCTTTCTTT	CSSSSSYTEAFF
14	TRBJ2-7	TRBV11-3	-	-	TGTGCCAGCTCAATCGGGAGCGAGGGATACGAGCAGTACTTC	CASSIGSEGYEQYF
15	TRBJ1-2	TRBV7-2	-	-	TGTGCCAGCAGCGCGGGGACGTATCCAAGGGGTGGCTACACCTTC	CASSAGTYPRGGYTF
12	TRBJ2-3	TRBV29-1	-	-	TGCAGCGTTGAAGATGGAGGGGATACGCAGTATTTT	CSVEDGGDTQYF
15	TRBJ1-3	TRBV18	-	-	TGTGCCAGCTCACCGACAGCGATCTCTGGAAACACCATATATTTT	CASSPTAISGNTIYF
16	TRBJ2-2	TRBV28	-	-	TGTGCCAGCAGTTTTTCTGGCACCACGAACACCGGGGAGCTGTTTTTT	CASSFSGTTNTGELFF
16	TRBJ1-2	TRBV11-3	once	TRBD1	TGTGCCAGCAGCTTCCAGGGGACAGGGCCTGGCTATGGCTACACCTTC	CASSFQGTGPGYGYTF
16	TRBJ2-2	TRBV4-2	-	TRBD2	TGTGCCAGCGGTGAGCTAGCGGGAGGGCTCGGCGGGGAGCTGTTTTTT	CASGELAGGLGGELFF
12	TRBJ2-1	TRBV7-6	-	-	TGTGCCAGCAGCCGGGACTACAATGAGCAGTTCTTC	CASSRDYNEQFF
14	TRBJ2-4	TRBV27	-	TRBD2	TGTGCCAGCAGTTTAGTAGCGGGGGTAAACATTCAGTACTTC	CASSLVAGVNIQYF
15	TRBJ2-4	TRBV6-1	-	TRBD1	TGTGCCAGCAGTCCCCAGGGGGCGCGCAAAAACATTCAGTACTTC	CASSPQGARKNIQYF
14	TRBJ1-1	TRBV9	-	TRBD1	TGTGCCAGCAGCGTAACAGGGGGAGGCACTGAAGCTTTCTTT	CASSVTGGGTEAFF
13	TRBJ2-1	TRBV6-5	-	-	TGTGCCAGCAGTTATAAAGGAGGGGTTGGGCAGTTCTTC	CASSYKGGVGQFF
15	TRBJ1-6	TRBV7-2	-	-	TGTGCCAGCAGCTCCCAGGGGCGAATCAATTCACCCCTCCACTTT	CASSSQGRINSPLHF
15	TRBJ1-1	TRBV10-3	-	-	TGTGCCATCAGTGAGTCGGGGGGGATGAACACTGAAGCTTTCTTT	CAISESGGMNTEAFF
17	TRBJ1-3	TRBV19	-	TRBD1	TGTGCCAGTAGTACGACCCGGACAGGGACCTCTGGAAACACCATATATTTT	CASSTTRTGTSGNTIYF